This T cell receptor beta chain is from a study of CD8+CD57+ T cells in acquired aplastic anemia. CDR3 and TCR beta VDJ profiling relied on genomic DNA as the template. From the reads, TCRdb called clonotypes with MiXCR, one entry per CDR3 protein. The sample contains 200,000 or so distinct CDR3 sequences, nearly 50% of which appear only once. This clonotype turned up a few times. Germline trimming cut 1 base from V and 3 bases from J; bases unmatched to any gene: 2. Germline values: CDR1 SGHAT, CDR2 FQNNGV. This CDR3 spans 15 amino acids. Only patients with CD8+CD57+ cell expansion on flow cytometry were chosen for sequencing. Patients, without exception, had severe acquired aplastic anemia.

This chain links TRBV11-2 with TRBJ2-5; 10 positions match TRBD2. The clonotype comes from a human donor with aplastic anemia. The sample taken for sequencing was sorted CD4+, CD8+, or CD8+CD57+ T cells (not recorded which) from PBMCs. CDR3 sequence: CASSLVGLAEETQYF. DNA of the CDR3: TGTGCCAGCAGCTTAGTCGGACTAGCGGAAGAGACCCAGTACTTC. Filled out from reference TRBV11-2 and TRBJ2-5, the complete variable domain reads EAGVAQSPRYKIIEKRQSVAFWCNPISGHATLYWYQQILGQGPKLLIQFQNNGVVDDSQLPKDRFSAERLKGVDSTLKIQPAKLEDSAVYLCASSLVGLAEETQYFGPGTRLLVL.